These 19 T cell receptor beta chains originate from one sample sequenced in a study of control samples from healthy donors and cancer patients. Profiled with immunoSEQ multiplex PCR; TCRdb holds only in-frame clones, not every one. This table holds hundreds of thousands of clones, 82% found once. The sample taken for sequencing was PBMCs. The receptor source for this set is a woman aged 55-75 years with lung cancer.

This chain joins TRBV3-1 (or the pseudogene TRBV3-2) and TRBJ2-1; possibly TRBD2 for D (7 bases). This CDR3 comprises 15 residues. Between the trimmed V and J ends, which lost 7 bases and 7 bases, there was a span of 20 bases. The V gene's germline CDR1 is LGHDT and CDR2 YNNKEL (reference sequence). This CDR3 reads CASTTRGEGPNEQFF. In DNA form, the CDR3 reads TGTGCCAGCACCACGAGGGGGGAGGGCCCTAATGAGCAGTTCTTC.

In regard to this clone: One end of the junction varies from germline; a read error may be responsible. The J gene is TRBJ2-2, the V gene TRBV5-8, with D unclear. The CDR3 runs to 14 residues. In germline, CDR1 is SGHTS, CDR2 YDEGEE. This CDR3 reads CASSLDVHTRELFF. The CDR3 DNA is TGTGCCAGCAGCTTGGACGTGCACACCCGGGAGCTGTTTTTT.

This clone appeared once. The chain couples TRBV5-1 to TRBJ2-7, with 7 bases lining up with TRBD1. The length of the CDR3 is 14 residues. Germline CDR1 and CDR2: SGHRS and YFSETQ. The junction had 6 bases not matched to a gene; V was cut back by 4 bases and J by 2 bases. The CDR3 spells CASSLTGIPYEQYF. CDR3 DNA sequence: TGCGCCAGCAGCCTGACAGGGATACCCTACGAGCAGTACTTC. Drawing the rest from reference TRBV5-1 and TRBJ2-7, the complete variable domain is KAGVTQTPRYLIKTRGQQVTLSCSPISGHRSVSWYQQTPGQGLQFLFEYFSETQRNKGNFPGRFSGRQFSNSRSEMNVSTLELGDSALYLCASSLTGIPYEQYFGPGTRLTVT.

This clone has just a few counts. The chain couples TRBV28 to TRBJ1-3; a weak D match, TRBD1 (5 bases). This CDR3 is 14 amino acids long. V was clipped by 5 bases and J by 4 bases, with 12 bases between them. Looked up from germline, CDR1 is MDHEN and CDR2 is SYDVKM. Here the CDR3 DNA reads TGTGCCAGCAGTGAGGACATAAGGGGAAACACCATATATTTT. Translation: CASSEDIRGNTIYF.

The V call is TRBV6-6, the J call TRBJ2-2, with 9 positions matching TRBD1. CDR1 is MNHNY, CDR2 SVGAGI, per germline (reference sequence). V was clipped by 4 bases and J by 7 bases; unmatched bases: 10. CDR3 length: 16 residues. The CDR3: CASSLPSGQGHGELFF. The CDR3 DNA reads TGTGCCAGCAGTTTGCCCTCGGGACAGGGCCACGGGGAGCTGTTTTTT.

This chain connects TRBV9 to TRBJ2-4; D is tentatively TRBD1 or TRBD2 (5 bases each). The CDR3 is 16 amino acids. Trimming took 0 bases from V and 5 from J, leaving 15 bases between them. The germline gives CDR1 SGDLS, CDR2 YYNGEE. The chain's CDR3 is CASSVASEDIQNIQYF. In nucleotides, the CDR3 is TGTGCCAGCAGCGTAGCTTCGGAGGACATCCAAAACATTCAGTACTTC. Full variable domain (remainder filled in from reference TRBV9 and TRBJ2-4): DSGVTQTPKHLITATGQRVTLRCSPRSGDLSVYWYQQSLDQGLQFLIQYYNGEERAKGNILERFSAQQFPDLHSELNLSSLELGDSALYFCASSVASEDIQNIQYFGAGTRLSVL.

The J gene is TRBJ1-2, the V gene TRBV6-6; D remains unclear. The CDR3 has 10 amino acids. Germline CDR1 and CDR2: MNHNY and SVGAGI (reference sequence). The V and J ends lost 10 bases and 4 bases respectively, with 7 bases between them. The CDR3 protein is CAIRVYGYTF. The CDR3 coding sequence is TGTGCCATCCGTGTCTATGGCTACACCTTC.

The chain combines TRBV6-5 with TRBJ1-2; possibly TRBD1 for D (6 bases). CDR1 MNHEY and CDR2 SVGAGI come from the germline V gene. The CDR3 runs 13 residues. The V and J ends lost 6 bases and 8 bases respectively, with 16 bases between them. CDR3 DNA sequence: TGTGCCAGCAGATTCCTGACAGGCCCGGGCTACACCTTC. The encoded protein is CASRFLTGPGYTF.

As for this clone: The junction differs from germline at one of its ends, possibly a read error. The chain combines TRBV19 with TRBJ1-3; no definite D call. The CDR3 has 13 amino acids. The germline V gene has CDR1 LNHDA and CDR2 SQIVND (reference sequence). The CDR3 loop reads CASSISGSSRIGF. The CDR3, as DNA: TGTGCCAGTAGTATTTCGGGCAGCTCGAGGATTGGTTTT.

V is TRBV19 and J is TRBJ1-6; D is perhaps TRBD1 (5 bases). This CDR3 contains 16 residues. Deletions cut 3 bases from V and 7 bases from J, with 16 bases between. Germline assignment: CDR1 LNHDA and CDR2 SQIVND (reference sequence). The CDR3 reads CASSIGHPGPNSPLHF. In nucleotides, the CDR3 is TGTGCCAGTAGTATTGGACACCCCGGGCCCAATTCACCCCTCCACTTT.

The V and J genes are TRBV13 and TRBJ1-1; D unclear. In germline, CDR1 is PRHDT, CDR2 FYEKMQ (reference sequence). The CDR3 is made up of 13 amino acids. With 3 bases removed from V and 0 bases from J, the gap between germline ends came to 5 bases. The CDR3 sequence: CASSFQVNTEAFF. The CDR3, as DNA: TGTGCCAGCAGCTTTCAGGTGAACACTGAAGCTTTCTTT. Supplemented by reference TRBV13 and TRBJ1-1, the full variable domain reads AAGVIQSPRHLIKEKRETATLKCYPIPRHDTVYWYQQGPGQDPQFLISFYEKMQSDKGSIPDRFSAQQFSDYHSELNMSSLELGDSALYFCASSFQVNTEAFFGQGTRLTVV.

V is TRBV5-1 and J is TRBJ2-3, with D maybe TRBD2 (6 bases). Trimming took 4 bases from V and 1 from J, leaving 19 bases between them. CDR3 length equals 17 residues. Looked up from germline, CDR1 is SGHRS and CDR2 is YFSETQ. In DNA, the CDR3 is TGCGCCAGCAGCGGGGGGAGGCGGCTAGCTGGCACAGATACGCAGTATTTT. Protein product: CASSGGRRLAGTDTQYF.

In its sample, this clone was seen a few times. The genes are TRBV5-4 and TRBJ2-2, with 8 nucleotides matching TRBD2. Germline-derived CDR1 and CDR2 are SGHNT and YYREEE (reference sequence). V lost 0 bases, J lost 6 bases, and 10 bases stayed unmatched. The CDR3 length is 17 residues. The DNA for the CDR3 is TGTGCCAGCAGCTTGGGGTCCGGGGGGGCCGGAGCCGGGGAGCTGTTTTTT. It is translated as CASSLGSGGAGAGELFF.

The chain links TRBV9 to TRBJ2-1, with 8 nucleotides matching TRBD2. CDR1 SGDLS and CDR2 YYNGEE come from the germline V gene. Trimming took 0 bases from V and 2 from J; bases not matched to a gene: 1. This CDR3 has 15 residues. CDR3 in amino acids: CASSVGGGTYNEQFF. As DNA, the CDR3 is TGTGCCAGCAGCGTAGGCGGGGGGACCTACAATGAGCAGTTCTTC.

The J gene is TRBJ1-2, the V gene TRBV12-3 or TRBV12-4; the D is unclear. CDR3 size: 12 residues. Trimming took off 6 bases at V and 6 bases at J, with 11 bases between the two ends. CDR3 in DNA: TGTGCCAGCAGACCTCTCGTCCATGGCTACACCTTC. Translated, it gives CASRPLVHGYTF.

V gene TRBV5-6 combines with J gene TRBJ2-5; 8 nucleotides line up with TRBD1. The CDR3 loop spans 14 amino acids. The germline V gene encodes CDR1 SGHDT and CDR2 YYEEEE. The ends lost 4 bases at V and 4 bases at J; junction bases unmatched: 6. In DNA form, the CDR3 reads TGTGCCAGCAGCAACGGACAGGGAGGAGAGACCCAGTACTTC. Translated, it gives CASSNGQGGETQYF.

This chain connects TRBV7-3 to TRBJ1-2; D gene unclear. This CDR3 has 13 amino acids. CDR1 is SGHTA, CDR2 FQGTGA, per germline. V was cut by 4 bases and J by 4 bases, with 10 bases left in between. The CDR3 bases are TGTGCCAGCAGCTCCGACCGAGGCTATGGCTACACCTTC. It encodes CASSSDRGYGYTF.

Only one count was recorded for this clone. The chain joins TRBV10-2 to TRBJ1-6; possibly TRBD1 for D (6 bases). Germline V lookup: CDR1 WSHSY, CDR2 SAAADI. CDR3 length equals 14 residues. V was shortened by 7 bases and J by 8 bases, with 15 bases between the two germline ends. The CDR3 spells CASNFSGEDSPLHF. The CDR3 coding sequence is TGCGCCAGCAACTTCTCAGGGGAGGATTCACCCCTCCACTTT.

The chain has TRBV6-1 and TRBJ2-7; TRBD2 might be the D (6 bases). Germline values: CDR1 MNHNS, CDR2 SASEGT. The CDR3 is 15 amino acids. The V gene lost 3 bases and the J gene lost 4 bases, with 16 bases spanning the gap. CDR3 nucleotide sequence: TGTGCCAGCAGTGAGGGACTCCCAAGGACTTACGAGCAGTACTTC. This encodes CASSEGLPRTYEQYF.